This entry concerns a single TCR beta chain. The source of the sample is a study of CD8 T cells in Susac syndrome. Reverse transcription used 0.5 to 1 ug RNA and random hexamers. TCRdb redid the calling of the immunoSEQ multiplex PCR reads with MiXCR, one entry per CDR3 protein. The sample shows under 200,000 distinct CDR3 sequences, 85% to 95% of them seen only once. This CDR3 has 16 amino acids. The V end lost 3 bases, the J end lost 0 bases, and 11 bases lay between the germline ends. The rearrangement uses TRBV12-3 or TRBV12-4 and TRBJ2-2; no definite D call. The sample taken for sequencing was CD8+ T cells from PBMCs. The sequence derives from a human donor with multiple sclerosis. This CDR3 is CASSFFRSANTGELFF. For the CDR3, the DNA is TGTGCCAGCAGTTTTTTTCGTTCAGCGAACACCGGGGAGCTGTTTTTT.